This T cell receptor (beta chain) comes out of a study of T cells in Graves' hyperthyroidism and ophthalmopathy. Regarding the study as a whole: By a 13 V-J model, ophthalmopathy was set apart from stable hyperthyroidism.

There are 14 residues in the CDR3. Trimming took 4 bases from V and 8 from J; bases not matched to a gene: 9. Germline V gene lookup returns CDR1 SNHLY and CDR2 FYNNEI. Comment on this clonotype: Its antigen is as yet unknown.

RNA transcripts gave rise to amplified TCR beta CDR3 regions. In the first-round RT-PCR of the TCR CDR3, the HTBI primer set was used. In TCRdb, the multiplex PCR reads were re-called with MiXCR into one record per CDR3 protein. The repertoire holds 490,000 or so distinct CDR3 sequences, with 46% as singletons. The sequencing input was peripheral blood or thyroid tissue (not recorded which). V usage is TRBV2 and J usage is TRBJ1-2, with 8 bases lining up with TRBD1. This clonotype originated in an adult woman with Graves' disease, either hyperthyroidism or ophthalmopathy (not recorded which). CDR3 sequence reads: CASSVSPTGAGYTF. The CDR3 DNA sequence: TGTGCCAGCAGTGTGTCCCCGACAGGGGCAGGCTACACCTTC.